The 7 T cell receptor beta chains below come from one sample, sequenced in a study of blood T cell repertoires in COVID-19. Clones were read by immunoSEQ multiplex PCR, and TCRdb kept only the in-frame ones, dropping some. The sample shows around 200,000 clones, about 83% of them seen only once. Sequencing used peripheral blood. Receptors originate from a woman aged 25-40 years with COVID-19, enrolled during active disease.

The chain carries TRBV9 and TRBJ2-3, with 8 bases that match TRBD2. V trimming: 0 bases; J trimming: 0 bases; junction bases outside the gene matches: 3. CDR3 length: 16 residues. The germline CDR1 and CDR2 sequences are SGDLS and YYNGEE. The CDR3 loop is CASSVAAGDSTDTQYF. Written as DNA, the CDR3 is TGTGCCAGCAGCGTAGCAGCGGGGGATAGCACAGATACGCAGTATTTT.

The chain has TRBV25-1 and TRBJ1-1; no reliable D call. CDR1 is MGHDK, CDR2 SYGVNS, per germline. This CDR3 region has 15 residues. The ends were cut back, 1 base at V and 1 base at J, with 10 bases in the middle. The CDR3 is CASSESGDRNTEAFF. DNA of the CDR3: TGTGCCAGCAGTGAATCCGGGGATCGGAACACTGAAGCTTTCTTT.

The genes are TRBV5-6 and TRBJ1-6; maybe TRBD1 (6 bases). V lost 0 bases and J 8 bases, leaving 9 bases between the germline ends. CDR3 length: 14 amino acids. The V gene's germline CDR1 is SGHDT and CDR2 YYEEEE. The CDR3 loop reads CASSLGQADSPLHF. For the CDR3, the DNA is TGTGCCAGCAGCTTGGGACAGGCGGATTCACCCCTCCACTTT.

This chain connects TRBV28 to TRBJ2-1, with 12 bases identical to TRBD2. Trimming removed 5 bases from V and 0 bases from J; junction bases left unmatched: 11. The CDR3 consists of 19 residues. CDR1 and CDR2 (germline): MDHEN, SYDVKM. CDR3 nucleotide sequence: TGTGCCAGCAGTGTGAGGGGACTAGCGGGTTCGAGCTCCTACAATGAGCAGTTCTTC. Its protein is CASSVRGLAGSSSYNEQFF.

The gene calls are TRBV11-3 and TRBJ2-7, with 7 bases that match TRBD2. Germline V gene sequence: CDR1 SGHNT, CDR2 YENEEA. This CDR3 has 14 residues. The ends lost 5 bases at V and 7 bases at J; junction bases unmatched: 11. The CDR3 DNA reads as TGTGCCAGCAGCCGTGGGGGGGATACGTTTGAGCAGTACTTC. Translating gives CASSRGGDTFEQYF.

The chain is built from TRBV18 and TRBJ2-2, with D uncertain. V was pared by 3 bases and J by 4 bases, with 9 bases between. The CDR3 is made up of 14 amino acids. CDR1 is KGHSH and CDR2 is LQKENI in the germline V gene. As DNA, the CDR3 is TGTGCCAGCTCACCGAAAGCTATCACCGGGGAGCTGTTTTTT. Amino acid sequence: CASSPKAITGELFF.

The J gene is TRBJ2-1, the V gene TRBV10-2, with a possible D match to TRBD2 (6 bases). Per the germline V gene, CDR1 is WSHSY and CDR2 is SAAADI. There are 17 residues in the CDR3. V lost 2 bases to trimming and J lost 7 bases, with 21 bases between them. The DNA for the CDR3 is TGCGCCAGCAGTGAGAACCGTGGTGGGGGAGGTCGGAATGAGCAGTTCTTC. Its translation is CASSENRGGGGRNEQFF.